The rows below give T cell receptor beta chains drawn from one sample of a study of a mutant IDH1 vaccine in newly diagnosed glioma. Their antigen targets remain unknown. The protocol was immunoSEQ multiplex PCR, while the TCRdb copy is restricted to in-frame clones and leaves out a portion. The sample holds some 45,000 clones; roughly four fifths are singletons and the top ten take approximately 4.8%. This specimen consisted of PBMCs, obtained from a glioma patient whose treatment included an IDH1 peptide vaccine. All receptors derive from a woman in her forties or fifties with glioma. Both conserved end residues are trimmed from each CDR3. A D gene is named only where the DNA matches it firmly.

J: TRBJ2-3; D: TRBD2; V: TRBV30; CDR3: AWTLAGGQDTQY
J: TRBJ1-4; D: TRBD1; V: TRBV7-2; CDR3: ASSPTGGLEKLF
J: TRBJ2-3; D: -; V: TRBV10-1; CDR3: ASSSKWGVTDTQY
J: TRBJ2-7; D: -; V: TRBV11-2; CDR3: ASTLGAPPGEQY
J: TRBJ2-5; D: TRBD2; V: TRBV10-3; CDR3: AIRTSGGARETQY
J: TRBJ2-7; D: -; V: TRBV21-1; CDR3: ASSKVREEYEQY
J: TRBJ1-1; D: TRBD1; V: TRBV5-1; CDR3: ASSLAGQGGAF
J: TRBJ1-2; D: TRBD1; V: TRBV7-9; CDR3: ASSSRPGQGASQGYT
J: TRBJ1-6; D: -; V: TRBV5-1; CDR3: ASSPGGFSYNSPLH
J: TRBJ2-7; D: TRBD2; V: TRBV14; CDR3: ASSQRGATYEQY
J: TRBJ1-5; D: TRBD1; V: TRBV27; CDR3: ASSSSLPGQSNQPQH
J: TRBJ1-3; D: -; V: TRBV7-2; CDR3: ASSLGIPGGTARNTIY
J: TRBJ2-5; D: -; V: TRBV5-4; CDR3: AFGGQETQY
J: TRBJ2-7; D: -; V: TRBV20-1; CDR3: SAGQSHEQY
J: TRBJ1-6; D: TRBD1; V: TRBV2; CDR3: ASHRDRGRNSPLH
J: TRBJ1-1; D: TRBD1; V: TRBV18; CDR3: ASSHGQGAASEAF
J: TRBJ2-7; D: TRBD1; V: TRBV6-5; CDR3: ASRPQGTGGEQY
J: TRBJ1-2; D: -; V: TRBV7-9; CDR3: ASSLSRDTANYGYT
J: TRBJ2-7; D: -; V: TRBV27; CDR3: ASSLRGDEQY
J: TRBJ1-1; D: TRBD1; V: TRBV14; CDR3: ASSHPRDRGRMQNTEAF
J: TRBJ2-5; D: TRBD1; V: TRBV7-9; CDR3: ASSQPGQGVQETQY
J: TRBJ2-5; D: -; V: TRBV21-1; CDR3: ASSKALCPGQTQETQY
J: TRBJ2-2; D: -; V: TRBV5-1; CDR3: ASSLGGNTGELF
J: TRBJ2-5; D: -; V: TRBV6-5; CDR3: ASSRNGGGEETQY
J: TRBJ2-3; D: TRBD1; V: TRBV2; CDR3: ASSERGPESRTDTQY
J: TRBJ1-6; D: -; V: TRBV7-2; CDR3: ASSFRDSYNSPLH
J: TRBJ1-1; D: -; V: TRBV14; CDR3: ASSQGRQVRTEAF
J: TRBJ1-2; D: -; V: TRBV4-3; CDR3: ASSQDPTAGYGYT
J: TRBJ2-3; D: -; V: TRBV9; CDR3: ASSERGSTDTQY
J: TRBJ1-6; D: TRBD1; V: TRBV19; CDR3: ASRLTGGNSPLH
J: TRBJ1-1; D: -; V: TRBV28; CDR3: ASSFRNTEAF
J: TRBJ1-2; D: -; V: TRBV15; CDR3: ATRWGLDIVDGYT
J: TRBJ1-4; D: TRBD1; V: TRBV5-1; CDR3: ASSAQTGEGEKLF
J: TRBJ1-6; D: TRBD1; V: TRBV5-6; CDR3: ASSWGTGNSPLH
J: TRBJ2-1; D: -; V: TRBV14; CDR3: ASSVRGGLVDEQF
J: TRBJ1-3; D: -; V: TRBV6-1; CDR3: ASSEQGNTIY
J: TRBJ1-1; D: -; V: TRBV19; CDR3: ASSIRSGVTEAF
J: TRBJ2-5; D: -; V: TRBV18; CDR3: ASSPDEGTQY
J: TRBJ1-1; D: -; V: TRBV10-2; CDR3: ASSHGQKRMNTEAF
J: TRBJ1-1; D: TRBD1; V: TRBV11-2; CDR3: ASSLHDREGVDTEAF
J: TRBJ2-5; D: -; V: TRBV6-1; CDR3: ASSEVKVLQETQY